This T cell receptor (beta chain) was profiled in a study of blood T cell repertoires in COVID-19. CDR3 length: 16 amino acids. CDR1 is MDHEN, CDR2 SYDVKM, per germline. V shed 2 bases and J 3 bases; nucleotides not matched to a gene: 5. Sequencing was performed with immunoSEQ multiplex PCR; in TCRdb, only in-frame clones are kept and a portion is missing. This table has about 110,000 clones, more than 65% appearing once. The source of this sequence is a woman older than 75 with active or convalescent COVID-19. This sequence joins TRBV28 and TRBJ2-7; 12 bases line up with TRBD1. Sequenced sample: peripheral blood. CDR3 sequence: CASSLGGTGGFYEQYF. The DNA of the CDR3 is TGTGCCAGCAGTTTAGGGGGGACAGGGGGCTTCTACGAGCAGTACTTC.